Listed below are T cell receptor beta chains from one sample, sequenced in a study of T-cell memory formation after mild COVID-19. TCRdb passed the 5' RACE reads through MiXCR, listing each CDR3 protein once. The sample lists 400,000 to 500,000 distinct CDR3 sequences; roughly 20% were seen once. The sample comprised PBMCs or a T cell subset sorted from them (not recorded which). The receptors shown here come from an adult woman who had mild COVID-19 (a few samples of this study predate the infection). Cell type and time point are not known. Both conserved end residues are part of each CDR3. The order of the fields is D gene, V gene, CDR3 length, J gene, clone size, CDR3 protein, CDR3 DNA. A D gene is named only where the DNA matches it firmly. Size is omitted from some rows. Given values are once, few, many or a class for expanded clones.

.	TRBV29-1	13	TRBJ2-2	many	CSVERPGTGELFF	TGCAGCGTTGAACGGCCGGGGACCGGGGAGCTGTTTTTT
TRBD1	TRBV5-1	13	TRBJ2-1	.	CASSKGQGMGQFF	TGCGCCAGCAGCAAAGGACAGGGTATGGGGCAGTTCTTC
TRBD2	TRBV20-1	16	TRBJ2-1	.	CSASISGGHTYNEQFF	TGCAGTGCTTCCATAAGCGGGGGTCATACCTACAATGAGCAGTTCTTC
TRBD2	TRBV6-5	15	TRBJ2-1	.	CAHDGLAGETNEQFF	TGTGCCCACGACGGACTAGCGGGGGAGACGAATGAGCAGTTCTTC
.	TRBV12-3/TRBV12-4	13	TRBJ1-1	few	CATRAGFNTEAFF	TGTGCCACCCGGGCGGGTTTTAACACTGAAGCTTTCTTT
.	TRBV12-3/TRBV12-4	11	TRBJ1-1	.	CASSFRAEAFF	TGTGCCAGCAGTTTCAGGGCTGAAGCTTTCTTT
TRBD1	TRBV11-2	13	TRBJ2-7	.	CASSLDYGTGQYF	TGTGCCAGCAGCTTAGATTACGGGACAGGGCAATACTTC
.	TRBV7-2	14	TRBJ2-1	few	CASSPEALYNEQFF	TGTGCCAGCAGCCCGGAGGCCCTGTACAATGAGCAGTTCTTC
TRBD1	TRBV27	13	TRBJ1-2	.	CASRTRQGDGYTF	TGTGCCAGCAGGACAAGACAGGGGGATGGCTACACCTTC
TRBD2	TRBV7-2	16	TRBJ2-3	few	CASSSDGGLTTDTQYF	TGTGCCAGCAGCTCAGACGGGGGACTAACCACAGATACGCAGTATTTT
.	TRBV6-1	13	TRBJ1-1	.	CASSDRTSAEAFF	TGTGCCAGCAGTGACAGGACGTCGGCTGAAGCTTTCTTT
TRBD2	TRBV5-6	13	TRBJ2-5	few	CASSLKRDWTQYF	TGTGCCAGCAGCTTAAAGCGGGACTGGACCCAGTACTTC
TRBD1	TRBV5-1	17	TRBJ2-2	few	CASSFDRGGRGTGELFF	TGCGCCAGCAGCTTCGACAGGGGTGGGCGAGGCACCGGGGAGCTGTTTTTT
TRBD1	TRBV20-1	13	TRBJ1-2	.	CSATGGGSYGYTF	TGCAGTGCTACAGGGGGGGGTAGCTATGGCTACACCTTC
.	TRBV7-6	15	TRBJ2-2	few	CASGWTPVNTGELFF	TGTGCCAGCGGGTGGACACCCGTGAACACCGGGGAGCTGTTTTTT
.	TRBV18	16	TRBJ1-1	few	CASSLLRVSSNTEAFF	TGTGCCAGCTCACTTCTGAGGGTCAGCTCGAACACTGAAGCTTTCTTT
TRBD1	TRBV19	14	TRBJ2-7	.	CASSIRTGRSEQYF	TGTGCCAGTAGTATCCGGACAGGGCGGTCCGAGCAGTACTTC
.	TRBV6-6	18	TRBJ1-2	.	CASTERSGRGKTGYGYTF	TGTGCCAGCACCGAACGGAGCGGCAGGGGAAAGACGGGCTATGGCTACACCTTC
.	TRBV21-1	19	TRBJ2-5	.	CASSGNPGLAGQGGETQYF	TGTGCCAGCAGCGGAAATCCGGGACTAGCGGGGCAGGGAGGTGAGACCCAGTACTTC
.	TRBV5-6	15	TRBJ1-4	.	CASSLLSQGGEKLFF	TGTGCCAGCAGCTTGTTGTCACAGGGCGGTGAAAAACTGTTTTTT
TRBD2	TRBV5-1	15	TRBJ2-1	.	CASSVPGTRNNEQFF	TGCGCCAGCAGCGTACCCGGGACTAGGAACAATGAGCAGTTCTTC
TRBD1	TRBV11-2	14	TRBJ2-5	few	CASSSDRVGLTQYF	TGTGCCAGCAGCTCGGACAGGGTGGGGTTGACCCAGTACTTC
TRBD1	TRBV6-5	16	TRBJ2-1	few	CASSLPGQGALHEQFF	TGTGCCAGCAGTTTACCGGGACAGGGGGCTCTGCATGAGCAGTTCTTC
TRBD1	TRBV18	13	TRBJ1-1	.	CASSEQGITEAFF	TGTGCCAGCTCAGAACAGGGGATCACTGAAGCTTTCTTT
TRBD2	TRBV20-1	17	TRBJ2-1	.	CSARETRGLAGPNEQFF	TGCAGTGCTAGAGAGACTAGGGGGCTAGCGGGACCCAATGAGCAGTTCTTC
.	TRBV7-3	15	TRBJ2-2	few	CASSPQKGYTGELFF	TGTGCCAGCAGCCCCCAAAAAGGGTACACCGGGGAGCTGTTTTTT
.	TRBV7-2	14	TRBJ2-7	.	CASSRSPQTAEQYF	TGTGCCAGCAGCCGGAGCCCTCAAACCGCCGAGCAGTACTTC
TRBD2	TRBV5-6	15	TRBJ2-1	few	CASRGDAGGIREQFF	TGTGCCAGCAGAGGGGACGCGGGAGGGATACGTGAGCAGTTCTTC
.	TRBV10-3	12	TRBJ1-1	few	CAISEAGAEAFF	TGTGCCATCAGTGAAGCGGGGGCTGAAGCTTTCTTT
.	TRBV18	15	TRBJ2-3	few	CASSPRQERTDTQYF	TGTGCCAGCTCACCAAGGCAGGAGAGAACAGATACGCAGTATTTT
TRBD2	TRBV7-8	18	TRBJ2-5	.	CASSHISGGTSRQETQYF	TGTGCCAGCAGCCATATTAGCGGGGGGACTAGCCGACAAGAGACCCAGTACTTC
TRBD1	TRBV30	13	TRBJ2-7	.	CAWSVTGNYEQYF	TGTGCCTGGAGTGTGACAGGGAACTACGAGCAGTACTTC
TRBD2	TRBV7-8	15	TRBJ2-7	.	CASRLGLASAYEQYF	TGTGCCAGCAGATTAGGACTAGCGTCTGCCTACGAGCAGTACTTC
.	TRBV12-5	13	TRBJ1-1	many	CASALGWNTEAFF	TGTGCTAGTGCCCTGGGGTGGAACACTGAAGCTTTCTTT
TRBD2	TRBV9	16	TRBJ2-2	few	CASSVSRLASTGELFF	TGTGCCAGCAGCGTCAGCCGACTAGCGAGCACCGGGGAGCTGTTTTTT
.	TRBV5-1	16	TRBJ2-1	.	CASSIRNVGPVKEVFF	TGCGCCAGCAGCATCCGCAATGTCGGTCCCGTCAAGGAGGTGTTCTTC
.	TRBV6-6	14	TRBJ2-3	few	CASSPPGGGDTQYF	TGTGCCAGCAGCCCACCCGGAGGCGGAGATACGCAGTATTTT
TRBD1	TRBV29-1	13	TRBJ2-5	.	CSSRYRGQETQYF	TGCAGCAGCAGGTACAGGGGCCAAGAGACCCAGTACTTC